This TCR beta chain was sequenced during a study of T cell responses to AZD1222 COVID-19 vaccine. For this clone: Its antigen remains unknown.

The CDR3 loop spans 14 amino acids. CDR1 is SGHRS, CDR2 YFSETQ, per germline. Between the trimmed V and J ends, which lost 7 bases and 4 bases, there was a span of 16 bases. Findings and limits, study-wide: Donors in the cohort were predominantly white British and more often female, and clonal diversity was possibly underestimated. Seropositive at baseline were only a handful of AZD1222 recipients. Within unmutated variant regions lay the reported targets of nearly half of spike-specific TCRs. Spike was spanned by vaccine-associated CD4 TCRs, which were dominant at 160-218 and 743-854.

The table came from immunoSEQ multiplex PCR; TCRdb's copy has only in-frame clones and leaves some out. The table records some 120,000 clones, around 85% of them present only once. Sequencing was performed on peripheral blood, taken on day 0 of AZD1222 vaccination. The chain is built from TRBV5-1 and TRBJ2-3; D possibly matches TRBD1 or TRBD2 (5 bases each). This clonotype was sampled from an adult in good health. CDR3: CASSGASYADTQYF. The CDR3 bases are TGCGCCAGCTCCGGGGCCTCGTACGCAGATACGCAGTATTTT.